Following are 8 T cell receptor beta chains from one sample sequenced in a study of T cells in Graves' hyperthyroidism and ophthalmopathy. The CDR3 regions of TCR beta were amplified from RNA transcripts. Primed by the HTBI set, a first-round RT-PCR was run on the TCR CDR3. TCRdb passed the multiplex PCR reads through MiXCR, listing each CDR3 protein once. The sample yields approximately 600,000 distinct CDR3 sequences, more than 13% seen once. The specimen sequenced was blood. The receptor set was obtained from a woman between 18 and 29 years old with Graves' ophthalmopathy.

Notes on this clonotype: This sequence may be a read error, since a much larger clone differs from it by one base. The rearrangement links TRBV12-3 or TRBV12-4 to TRBJ1-1, with a possible D match to TRBD1 (5 bases). This CDR3 contains 16 residues. The DNA of the CDR3 is TGTGCCAGCAGTCACGGGACCAGCTACATGAACACTGAAGTTTTCTTT. Its protein is CASSHGTSYMNTEVFF.

This clonotype was observed at least ten times. The chain uses TRBV11-2 and TRBJ2-1, with 8 bases matching TRBD2. The CDR3 spans 15 residues. Germline CDR1 reads SGHAT; CDR2 reads FQNNGV. V gave up 4 bases and J gave up 8 bases; unmatched junction bases: 10. This CDR3 reads CASSSKREKNDEQFF. CDR3 DNA sequence: TGTGCCAGCAGCTCGAAGCGGGAGAAGAACGATGAGCAGTTCTTC. Looking up the rest from reference TRBV11-2 and TRBJ2-1 gives the full variable domain: EAGVAQSPRYKIIEKRQSVAFWCNPISGHATLYWYQQILGQGPKLLIQFQNNGVVDDSQLPKDRFSAERLKGVDSTLKIQPAKLEDSAVYLCASSSKREKNDEQFFGPGTRLTVL.

At least ten counts were recorded for this clonotype. The V call is TRBV6-2 or TRBV6-3, the J call TRBJ2-2; D unclear. V lost 5 bases to trimming and J lost 0 bases, with 10 bases between them. The CDR3 covers 15 residues. The V gene's germline CDR1 is MNHEY and CDR2 SVGEGT. The CDR3 DNA sequence: TGTGCCAGCAGTCCCTACCTTTCGAACACCGGGGAGCTGTTTTTT. This encodes CASSPYLSNTGELFF.

This clonotype was observed many times. V and J are TRBV30 and TRBJ2-7; 8 nucleotides line up with TRBD2. V lost 4 bases to trimming and J lost 3 bases; unmatched junction nucleotides: 2. Germline CDR1 is GTSNPN and CDR2 is SVGIG (reference sequence). This CDR3 is 12 amino acids long. As DNA, the CDR3 is TGTGCCTGGACCGCGGGGGGCTACGAGCAGTACTTC. Encoded protein: CAWTAGGYEQYF.

This clonotype was counted ten times or more. The rearrangement uses TRBV20-1 and TRBJ1-5; possible D gene TRBD1, 5 bases. There are 13 residues in the CDR3. Germline CDR1 reads DFQATT; CDR2 reads SNEGSKA (reference sequence). Trimming stripped 3 bases from V and 2 bases from J, with 8 bases between. The CDR3 region has the DNA TGCAGTGCTAGGTTGACAGGCAATCAGCCCCAGCATTTT. Translating it yields CSARLTGNQPQHF.

Worth noting for this clonotype: Given a much more abundant clone one base away, this may be a read error. The chain carries TRBV18 and TRBJ1-3; D not certain. This CDR3 is 15 amino acids long. Germline lookup yields CDR1 KGHSH and CDR2 LQKENI. Trimming took 3 bases from V and 0 from J, leaving 9 bases between them. In DNA, the CDR3 is TGTGCCAGCTCACCCGGCAGAAGCTCTGGAAACACCATATATTTT. Its protein is CASSPGRSSGNTIYF.

This clonotype was seen at least ten times. This rearrangement joins TRBV30 to TRBJ2-3; possible D gene TRBD2, 5 bases. Trimming cost V 2 bases and J 2 bases, with 8 bases left between them. This CDR3 is built from 13 residues. Germline CDR1 reads GTSNPN; CDR2 reads SVGIG (reference sequence). The CDR3 here is CAWSKRNTDTQYF. The CDR3 nucleotides read TGTGCCTGGAGTAAGCGGAACACAGATACGCAGTATTTT.

This chain joins TRBV7-3 and TRBJ2-1; 15 positions agree with TRBD2. CDR3 length equals 20 residues. The trim removed 3 bases at V and 0 bases at J, leaving 9 bases unmatched. In germline, CDR1 is SGHTA, CDR2 FQGTGA. CDR3 nucleotide sequence: TGTGCCAGCAGCTTTGGACGGACTAGCGGGGGGGGGAACTCCTACAATGAGCAGTTCTTC. Translated, it gives CASSFGRTSGGGNSYNEQFF.